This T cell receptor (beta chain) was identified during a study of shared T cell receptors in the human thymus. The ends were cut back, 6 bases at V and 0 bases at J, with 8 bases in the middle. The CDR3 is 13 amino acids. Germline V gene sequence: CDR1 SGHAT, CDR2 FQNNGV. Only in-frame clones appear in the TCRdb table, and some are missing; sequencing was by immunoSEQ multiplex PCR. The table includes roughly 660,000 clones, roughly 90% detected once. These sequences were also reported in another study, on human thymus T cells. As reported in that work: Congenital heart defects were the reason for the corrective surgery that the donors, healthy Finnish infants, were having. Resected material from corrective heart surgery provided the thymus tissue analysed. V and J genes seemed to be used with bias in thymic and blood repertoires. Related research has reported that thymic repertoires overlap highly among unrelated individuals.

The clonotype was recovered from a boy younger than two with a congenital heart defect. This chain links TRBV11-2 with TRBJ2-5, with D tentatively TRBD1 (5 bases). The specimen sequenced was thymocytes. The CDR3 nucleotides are TGTGCCAGCAGTGGCAGGGACCAAGAGACCCAGTACTTC. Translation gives CASSGRDQETQYF.